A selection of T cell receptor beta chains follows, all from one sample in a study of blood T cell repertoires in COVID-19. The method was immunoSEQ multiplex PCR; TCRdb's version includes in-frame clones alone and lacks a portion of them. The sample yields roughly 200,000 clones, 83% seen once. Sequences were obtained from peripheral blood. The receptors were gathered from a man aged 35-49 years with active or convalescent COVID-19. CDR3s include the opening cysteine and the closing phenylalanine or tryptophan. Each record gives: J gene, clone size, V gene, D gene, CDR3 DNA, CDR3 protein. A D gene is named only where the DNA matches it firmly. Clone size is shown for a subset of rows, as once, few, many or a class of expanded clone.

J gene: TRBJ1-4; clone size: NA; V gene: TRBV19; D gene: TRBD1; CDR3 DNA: TGTGCCAGTAGTATCATGAGGGGGACAGGGAGAAGCGCAACTAATGAAAAACTGTTTTTT; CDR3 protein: CASSIMRGTGRSATNEKLFF
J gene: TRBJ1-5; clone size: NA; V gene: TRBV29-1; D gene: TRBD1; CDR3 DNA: TGCAGCGTTGCAAGAGGACAGGGAGAGGATCAGCCCCAGCATTTT; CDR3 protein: CSVARGQGEDQPQHF
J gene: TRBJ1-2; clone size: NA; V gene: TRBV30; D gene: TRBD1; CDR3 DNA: TGTGCCTGGAGCCGTCAGGGGGGTGGCTACACCTTC; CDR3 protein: CAWSRQGGGYTF
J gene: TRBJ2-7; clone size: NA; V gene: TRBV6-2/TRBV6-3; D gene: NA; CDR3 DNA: TGTGCCAGCAGTTACTCGATCCTCGGGTCCAGAAGCTACGAGCAGTACTTC; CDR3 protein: CASSYSILGSRSYEQYF
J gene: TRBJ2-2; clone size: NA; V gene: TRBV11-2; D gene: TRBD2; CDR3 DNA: TGTGCCAGCATCCTGCTAGCGGGAGGTTATACCGGGGAGCTGTTTTTT; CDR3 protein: CASILLAGGYTGELFF
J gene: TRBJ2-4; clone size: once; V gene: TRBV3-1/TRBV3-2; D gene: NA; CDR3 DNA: TGTGCCAGCAGCCCGTCCGGGGTGTCAGCCAAAAACATTCAGTACTTC; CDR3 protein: CASSPSGVSAKNIQYF
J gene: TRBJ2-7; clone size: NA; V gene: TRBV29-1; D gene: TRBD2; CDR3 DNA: TGCAGCGTTGTTGGTTGGCGGGGGGGACACTACGAGCAGTACTTC; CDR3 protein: CSVVGWRGGHYEQYF
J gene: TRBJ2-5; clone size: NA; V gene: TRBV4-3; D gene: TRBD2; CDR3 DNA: TGCGCCAGCAGCCAAGATCTGGCGGGGCGGGGGGAGACCCAGTACTTC; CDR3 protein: CASSQDLAGRGETQYF
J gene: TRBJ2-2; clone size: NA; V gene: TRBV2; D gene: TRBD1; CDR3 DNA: TGTGCCAGCAGGGAGGGACAGGGGCTGGCCGGGGAGCTGTTTTTT; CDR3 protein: CASREGQGLAGELFF
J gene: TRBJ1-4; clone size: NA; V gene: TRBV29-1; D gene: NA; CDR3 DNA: TGCAGCGCCACCCAAGGGGGACGGAGTGAAAAACTGTTTTTT; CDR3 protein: CSATQGGRSEKLFF
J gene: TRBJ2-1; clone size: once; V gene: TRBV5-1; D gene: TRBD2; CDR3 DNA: TGCGCCAGCAGCTTCCCAACTAGCGGCAATGAGCAGTTCTTC; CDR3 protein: CASSFPTSGNEQFF
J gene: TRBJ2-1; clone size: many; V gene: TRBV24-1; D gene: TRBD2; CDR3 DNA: TGTGCCACCAGTGGTCCAGCGGGAGCGGCGAATGAGCAGTTCTTC; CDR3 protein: CATSGPAGAANEQFF
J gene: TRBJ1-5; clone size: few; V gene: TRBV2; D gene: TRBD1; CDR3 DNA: TGTGCCAGCGTGGACAGGCCGTTAGTTCAGCCCCAGCATTTT; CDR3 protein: CASVDRPLVQPQHF
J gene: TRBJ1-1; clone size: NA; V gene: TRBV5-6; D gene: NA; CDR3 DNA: TGTGCCAGCAGCCTACACACTGAAGCTTTCTTT; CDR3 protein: CASSLHTEAFF
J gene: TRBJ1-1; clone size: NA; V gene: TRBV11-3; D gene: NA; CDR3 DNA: TGTGCCAGCAGCTTCGAGGTCACTGAAGCTTTCTTT; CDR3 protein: CASSFEVTEAFF
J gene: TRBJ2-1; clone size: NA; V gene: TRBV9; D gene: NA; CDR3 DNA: TGTGCCAGCAGCGTAGGGGGAGAGGCTAGCGATGAGCAGTTCTTC; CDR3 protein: CASSVGGEASDEQFF
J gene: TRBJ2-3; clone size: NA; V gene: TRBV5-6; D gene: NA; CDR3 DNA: TGTGCCAGCAGCTTGGTGGCGGGCGGGGATACGCAGTATTTT; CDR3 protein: CASSLVAGGDTQYF
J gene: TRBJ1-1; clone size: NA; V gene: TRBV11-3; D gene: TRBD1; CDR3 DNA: TGTGCCAGCAGCTTAGGGGGACAGGTCACTGAAGCTTTCTTT; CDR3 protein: CASSLGGQVTEAFF
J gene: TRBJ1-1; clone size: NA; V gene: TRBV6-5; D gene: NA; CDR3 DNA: TGTGCCAGCAGTCCCTTAGTTGGGAACACTGAAGCTTTCTTT; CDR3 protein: CASSPLVGNTEAFF
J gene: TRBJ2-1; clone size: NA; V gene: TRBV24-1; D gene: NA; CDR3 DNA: TGTGCCACCAGTCCGCATAGCGGATCCTACAATGAGCAGTTCTTC; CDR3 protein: CATSPHSGSYNEQFF
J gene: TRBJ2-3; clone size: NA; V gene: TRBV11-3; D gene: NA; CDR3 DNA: TGTGCCAGCAGCCCTACCCGGGCAGATACGCAGTATTTT; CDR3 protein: CASSPTRADTQYF
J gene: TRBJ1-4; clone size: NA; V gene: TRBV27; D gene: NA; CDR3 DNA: TGTGCCAGCAGTTTACAGGGGATTAATGAAAAACTGTTTTTT; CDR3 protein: CASSLQGINEKLFF
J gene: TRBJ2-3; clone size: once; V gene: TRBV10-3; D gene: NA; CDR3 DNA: TGTGCCATCAGTGGGACAGTTAGCACAGATACGCAGTATTTT; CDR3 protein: CAISGTVSTDTQYF
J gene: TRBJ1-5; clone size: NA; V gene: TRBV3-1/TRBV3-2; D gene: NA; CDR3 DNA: TGTGCCAGCAGCCCTAACCCGGGGACATCTAGCAATCAGCCCCAGCATTTT; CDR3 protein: CASSPNPGTSSNQPQHF
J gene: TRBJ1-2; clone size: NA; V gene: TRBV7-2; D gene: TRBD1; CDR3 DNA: TGTGCCAGCAGCCCGAGACAGGGCGGTCGTGATGGCTACACCTTC; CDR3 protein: CASSPRQGGRDGYTF
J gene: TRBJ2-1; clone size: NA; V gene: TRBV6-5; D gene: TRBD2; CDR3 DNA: TGTGCCAGCAAAAGCGGGGGGCACAACAATGAGCAGTTCTTC; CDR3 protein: CASKSGGHNNEQFF
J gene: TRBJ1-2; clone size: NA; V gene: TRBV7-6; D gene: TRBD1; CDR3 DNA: TGTGCCAGCAGCCCGGGACAGTTCTATGGCTACACCTTC; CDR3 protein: CASSPGQFYGYTF
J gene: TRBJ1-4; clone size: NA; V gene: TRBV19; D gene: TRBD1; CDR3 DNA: TGTGCCAGTACCTGGACAGGGGCAACTAATGAAAAACTGTTTTTT; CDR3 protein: CASTWTGATNEKLFF
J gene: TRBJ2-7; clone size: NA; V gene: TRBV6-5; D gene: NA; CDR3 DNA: TGTGCCAGCAGATTACAGGTTTGGTACGAGCAGTACTTC; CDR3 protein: CASRLQVWYEQYF
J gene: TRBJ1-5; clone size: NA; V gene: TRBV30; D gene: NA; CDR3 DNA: TGTGCCTGGAATATGGGGGGGTCGGGCAATCAGCCCCAGCATTTT; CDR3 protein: CAWNMGGSGNQPQHF
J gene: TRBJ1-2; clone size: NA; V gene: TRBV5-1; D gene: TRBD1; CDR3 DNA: TGCGCCAGCAGCTCAGTAGACAGGGGGTTCTATGGCTACACCTTC; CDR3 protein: CASSSVDRGFYGYTF
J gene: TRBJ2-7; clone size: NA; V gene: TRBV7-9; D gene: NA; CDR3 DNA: TGTGCCAGCAGTGGCCGAACCGAGCAGTACTTC; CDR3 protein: CASSGRTEQYF
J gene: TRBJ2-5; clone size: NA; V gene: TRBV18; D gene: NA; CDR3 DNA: TGTGCCAGCTCACCACCGAGAAAACCTCAAGAGACCCAGTACTTC; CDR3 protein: CASSPPRKPQETQYF
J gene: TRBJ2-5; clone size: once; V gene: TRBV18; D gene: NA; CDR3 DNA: TGTGCCAGCTCACCAGGGGGCGGCGAGACCCAGTACTTC; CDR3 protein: CASSPGGGETQYF
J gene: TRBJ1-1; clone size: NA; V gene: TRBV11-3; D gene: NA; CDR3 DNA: TGTGCCAGCAGACATAGGAGCACTGAAGCTTTCTTT; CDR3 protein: CASRHRSTEAFF
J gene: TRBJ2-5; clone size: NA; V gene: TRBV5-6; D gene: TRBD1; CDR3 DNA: TGTGCCAGCAGCTTGTATCCGGGACAGGGGGTAGGTGGGACCCAGTACTTC; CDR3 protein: CASSLYPGQGVGGTQYF
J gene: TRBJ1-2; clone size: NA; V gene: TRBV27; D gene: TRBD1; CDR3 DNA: TGTGCCAGCGGCCCAGGGGGGCATCGGGGTGGCTACACCTTC; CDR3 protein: CASGPGGHRGGYTF